This T cell receptor beta chain was captured in a study of cytomegalovirus exposure and HLA in healthy donors. Regarding the study as a whole: Several top significant clusters appeared, in a later analysis, to be linked to common viral pathogens.

Germline V lookup: CDR1 ENHRY, CDR2 SYGVKD. CDR3 length: 14 residues. V lost 4 bases to trimming and J lost 2 bases, with 11 bases between them. Donors were ostensibly healthy at sampling, although undocumented immune exposures were probable. In regard to this clone: Its matching antigen is unknown.

In the PCR, 60 Vbeta and 13 Jbeta primers were used. Only in-frame clones appear in the TCRdb table, and some are missing; sequencing was by immunoSEQ multiplex PCR. The sample consists of 150,000 to 200,000 clones, around 83% of them appearing once. The sample was PBMCs. This chain uses TRBV10-3 with TRBJ1-2; D is unresolved. This receptor was obtained from a man aged 45-60 years in good health and CMV-seropositive. CDR3 sequence (DNA): TGTGCCATCAGTGTGGAGACCTTAAACTATGGCTACACCTTC. Its protein product is CAISVETLNYGYTF.